The 7 T cell receptor beta chains presented below share a single source sample, sequenced in a study of T-cell memory formation after mild COVID-19. Each CDR3 protein gets one entry after TCRdb re-called the 5' RACE reads with MiXCR. The sample records around 130,000 distinct CDR3 sequences, approximately 16% being singletons. The sequencing input was PBMCs or a T cell subset sorted from them (not recorded which). The origin of the receptors is an adult woman who had mild COVID-19 (a few samples of this study predate the infection). Cell type and time point are not known.

The chain has TRBV11-2 and TRBJ2-3; either TRBD1 or TRBD2 may fit D (7 bases each). Germline V gene data show CDR1 as SGHAT and CDR2 as FQNNGV. The germline V and J ends were trimmed by 1 base and 2 bases, with 19 bases remaining between them. This CDR3 has 18 residues. The CDR3 reads CASSLVPPGEGATDTQYF. In DNA form, the CDR3 reads TGTGCCAGCAGCTTAGTCCCACCGGGGGAGGGGGCCACAGATACGCAGTATTTT.

The chain is built from TRBV19 and TRBJ2-2; perhaps TRBD2 as D (5 bases). The CDR3 sequence is 14 residues long. The germline V gene encodes CDR1 LNHDA and CDR2 SQIVND (reference sequence). V was shortened by 3 bases and J by 6 bases, with 11 bases between the two germline ends. The CDR3 protein is CASSMAGSSGELFF. In DNA form, the CDR3 reads TGTGCCAGTAGTATGGCGGGCTCTTCCGGGGAGCTGTTTTTT.

The chain has TRBV14 and TRBJ2-7; D unresolved. Between the trimmed V and J ends, which lost 1 base and 5 bases, there was a span of 9 bases. Germline-derived CDR1 and CDR2 are SGHDN and FVKESK. This CDR3 region has 13 residues. This chain's CDR3 is CASSQGLRDEQYF. CDR3 nucleotide sequence: TGTGCCAGCAGCCAAGGTTTAAGGGACGAGCAGTACTTC.

The chain is built from TRBV12-3 or TRBV12-4 and TRBJ1-5; TRBD1 agrees at 8 bases. V trimming: 5 bases; J trimming: 7 bases; junction bases outside the gene matches: 7. The CDR3 runs 14 residues. The CDR3 is CASSDRGKGQPQHF. The CDR3 DNA sequence: TGTGCCAGCAGTGACAGGGGCAAGGGACAGCCCCAGCATTTT.

This clonotype was counted a single time. The DNA of the CDR3 is TGTGCCAGCAGAGGGGGCAGGGGCGAGCAGTACTTC. Its translation: CASRGGRGEQYF. V usage is TRBV12-3 or TRBV12-4 and J usage is TRBJ2-7, with 7 bases aligning to TRBD1. Germline trimming cut 6 bases from V and 6 bases from J; bases unmatched to any gene: 5. The CDR3 is 12 amino acids.

The J gene is TRBJ1-2, the V gene TRBV14; D not certain. This CDR3 is built from 13 residues. Per the germline V gene, CDR1 is SGHDN and CDR2 is FVKESK. V lost 2 bases and J lost 4, with 8 bases in between. CDR3 sequence reads: CASSQPSGYGYTF. CDR3 DNA sequence: TGTGCCAGCAGCCAACCTTCCGGCTATGGCTACACCTTC.

This sequence joins TRBV4-2 and TRBJ1-6; D is uncertain. Trimming took 0 bases from V and 13 from J, leaving 10 bases between them. The CDR3 has 13 amino acids. Per germline, CDR1 LGHNA and CDR2 YNFKEQ. CDR3 in DNA: TGTGCCAGCAGCCAAGATCGAGAGAGGCCCCTCCACTTT. It is translated as CASSQDRERPLHF.